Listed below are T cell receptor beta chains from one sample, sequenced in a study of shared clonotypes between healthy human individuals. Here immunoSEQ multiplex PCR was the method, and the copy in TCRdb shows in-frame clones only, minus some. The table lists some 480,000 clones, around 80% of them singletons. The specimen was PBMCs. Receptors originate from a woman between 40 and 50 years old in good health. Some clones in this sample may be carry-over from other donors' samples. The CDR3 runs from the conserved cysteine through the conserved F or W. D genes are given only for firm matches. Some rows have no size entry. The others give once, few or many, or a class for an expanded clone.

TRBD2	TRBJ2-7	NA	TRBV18	CASALAGTSSYEQYF	TGTGCCAGCGCGCTAGCGGGGACAAGCTCCTACGAGCAGTACTTC
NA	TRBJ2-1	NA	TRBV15	CATSRDPGRDEQFF	TGTGCCACCAGCAGAGATCCGGGCAGGGATGAGCAGTTCTTC
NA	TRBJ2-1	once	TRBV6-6	CASSTPGGGGYNEQFF	TGTGCCAGCAGTACTCCGGGGGGAGGGGGATACAATGAGCAGTTCTTC
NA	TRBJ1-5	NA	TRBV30	CAWSVPTEAPQHF	TGTGCCTGGAGTGTACCAACGGAGGCGCCCCAGCATTTT
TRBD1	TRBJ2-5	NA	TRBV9	CASSPRTGGAWETQYF	TGTGCCAGCAGCCCCCGGACAGGGGGCGCGTGGGAGACCCAGTACTTC
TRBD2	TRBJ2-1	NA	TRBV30	CAWSEGAGTRTYNEQFF	TGTGCCTGGAGTGAAGGAGCCGGGACTAGAACCTACAATGAGCAGTTCTTC
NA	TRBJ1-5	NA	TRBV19	CASSWPNQPQHF	TGTGCCAGTAGTTGGCCGAATCAGCCCCAGCATTTT
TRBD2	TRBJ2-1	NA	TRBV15	CATGLANEQFF	TGTGCCACGGGACTAGCCAATGAGCAGTTCTTC
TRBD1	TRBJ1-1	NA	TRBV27	CASSLSTGPNTEAFF	TGTGCCAGCAGTTTATCGACAGGGCCGAACACTGAAGCTTTCTTT
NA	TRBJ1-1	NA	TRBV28	CASSLPSANTEAFF	TGTGCCAGCAGTCTCCCATCTGCTAACACTGAAGCTTTCTTT
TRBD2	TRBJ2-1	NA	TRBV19	CASSVPGLANEQFF	TGTGCCAGTAGTGTACCGGGACTAGCGAATGAGCAGTTCTTC
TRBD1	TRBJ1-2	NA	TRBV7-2	CASSPGGQGYGYTF	TGTGCCAGCAGCCCCGGTGGACAGGGCTATGGCTACACCTTC
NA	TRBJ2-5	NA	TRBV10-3	CAISELYQETQYF	TGTGCCATCAGTGAACTCTACCAAGAGACCCAGTACTTC
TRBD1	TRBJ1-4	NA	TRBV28	CASTDNVGQGGFSNEKLFF	TGTGCCAGCACCGATAACGTAGGACAGGGAGGTTTTTCTAATGAAAAACTGTTTTTT
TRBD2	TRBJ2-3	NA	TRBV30	CAWSAASGGSGKDTQYF	TGTGCCTGGAGCGCGGCCTCGGGGGGAAGCGGGAAGGATACGCAGTATTTT
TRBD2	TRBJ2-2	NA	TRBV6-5	CASSYVLAGRAGELFF	TGTGCCAGCAGTTACGTTCTAGCGGGAAGGGCCGGGGAGCTGTTTTTT
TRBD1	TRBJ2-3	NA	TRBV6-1	CASRTGPGADTQYF	TGTGCCAGCCGGACAGGGCCTGGCGCAGATACGCAGTATTTT
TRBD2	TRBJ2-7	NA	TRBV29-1	CSVGLATSGPAYEQYF	TGCAGCGTTGGACTAGCGACTAGCGGGCCGGCCTACGAGCAGTACTTC
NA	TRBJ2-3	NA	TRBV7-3	CASSLRADTDTQYF	TGTGCCAGCAGCTTGCGGGCAGACACAGATACGCAGTATTTT
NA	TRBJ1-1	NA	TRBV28	CAAQKGWIEAFF	TGTGCCGCACAAAAGGGGTGGATTGAAGCTTTCTTT
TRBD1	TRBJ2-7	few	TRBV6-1	CASSVTTGTASYEQYF	TGTGCCAGCAGTGTGACGACCGGGACAGCTTCCTACGAGCAGTACTTC
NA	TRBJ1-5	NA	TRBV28	CASSLLWGRYGNQPQHF	TGTGCCAGCAGTTTACTCTGGGGAAGATACGGCAATCAGCCCCAGCATTTT
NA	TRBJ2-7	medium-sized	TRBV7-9	CASSLVGTSYEQYF	TGTGCCAGCAGCTTAGTAGGGACCAGCTACGAGCAGTACTTC
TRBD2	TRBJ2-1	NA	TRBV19	CASSISRERTSGIFSSYNEQFF	TGTGCCAGTAGTATATCCCGGGAGCGGACTAGCGGGATTTTTAGCTCCTACAATGAGCAGTTCTTC
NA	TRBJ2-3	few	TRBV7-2	CASSTRDFVRIYDTQYF	TGTGCCAGCAGCACCCGGGACTTCGTCCGTATTTATGATACGCAGTATTTT
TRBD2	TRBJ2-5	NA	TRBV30	CAWSTGLAGGAETQYF	TGTGCCTGGAGTACCGGACTAGCGGGAGGAGCAGAGACCCAGTACTTC
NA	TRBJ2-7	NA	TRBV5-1	CASSPGSAYEQYF	TGCGCCAGCAGCCCAGGGTCCGCCTACGAGCAGTACTTC
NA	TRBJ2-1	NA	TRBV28	CASRDLGRNEQFF	TGTGCCAGCCGGGACTTAGGTCGTAATGAGCAGTTCTTC
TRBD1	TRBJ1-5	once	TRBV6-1	CASSATPGGGGQPQHF	TGTGCCAGCAGTGCGACCCCAGGGGGCGGAGGTCAGCCCCAGCATTTT
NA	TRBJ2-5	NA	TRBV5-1	CASSLDGRAETQYF	TGCGCCAGCAGCTTGGACGGGAGAGCGGAGACCCAGTACTTC
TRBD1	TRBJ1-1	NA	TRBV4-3	CASSQGTGPLGTEAFF	TGCGCCAGCAGCCAAGGGACAGGACCTTTGGGCACTGAAGCTTTCTTT
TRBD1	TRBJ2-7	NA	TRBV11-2	CASSSFRAGTGGEQYF	TGTGCCAGCAGCTCGTTTAGAGCCGGGACAGGGGGCGAGCAGTACTTC
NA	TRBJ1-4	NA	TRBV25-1	CASSAEQGPNEKLFF	TGTGCCAGCAGTGCGGAACAGGGACCTAATGAAAAACTGTTTTTT
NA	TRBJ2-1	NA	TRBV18	CASSPDPGSYNEQFF	TGTGCCAGCTCACCAGACCCAGGCTCCTACAATGAGCAGTTCTTC
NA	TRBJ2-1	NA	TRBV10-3	CATGQGYGNEQFF	TGTGCCACCGGGCAGGGTTATGGCAATGAGCAGTTCTTC
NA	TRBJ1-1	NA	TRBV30	CAWSEGFTEAFF	TGTGCCTGGAGCGAGGGGTTCACTGAAGCTTTCTTT
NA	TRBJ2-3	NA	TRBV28	CASSFASSVQYF	TGTGCCAGCAGTTTCGCGTCTAGCGTTCAGTATTTT
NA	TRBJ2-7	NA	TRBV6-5	CASSYGFQRRSYEQYF	TGTGCCAGCAGTTACGGTTTCCAGCGGAGAAGCTACGAGCAGTACTTC
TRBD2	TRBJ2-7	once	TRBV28	CATASGRPYEQYF	TGTGCCACCGCTAGCGGGCGGCCCTACGAGCAGTACTTC